The 27 T cell receptor beta chains in this list originate from one sample, sequenced in a study of PD-L1 blockade in urothelial cancer. Stated time point: peripheral blood 6 weeks after treatment start. Clones were sequenced by immunoSEQ multiplex PCR, and TCRdb holds only the in-frame ones, with some missing. The sample lists around 100,000 clones; roughly 90% were seen once. The source material was PBMCs, sampled around atezolizumab (anti-PD-L1) treatment. All receptors derive from a man in his sixties with urothelial cancer.

The chain links TRBV5-1 to TRBJ2-3, with 7 bases fitting TRBD2. After removal of 0 bases from V and 6 bases from J, the junction contained 13 bases not matched to a gene. The CDR3 extends over 17 amino acids. The germline gives CDR1 SGHRS, CDR2 YFSETQ. The CDR3 here is CASSLAGGRAFADTQYF. CDR3 coding DNA: TGCGCCAGCAGCTTGGCTGGGGGGAGGGCCTTTGCGGATACGCAGTATTTT.

As to this clone: At one boundary the junction diverges from the germline segment, which might be a read error. The CDR3 here is CASSSWYQAGAESLF. CDR3 in DNA: TGTGCCAGCAGCTCCTGGTATCAAGCGGGAGCCGAAAGTCTCTTC. This rearrangement joins TRBV5-6 to TRBJ2-7; 8 bases fit TRBD2. The CDR3 length is 15 residues. The germline gives CDR1 SGHDT, CDR2 YYEEEE. Full variable domain (outside the CDR3, taken from reference TRBV5-6 and TRBJ2-7): DAGVTQSPTHLIKTRGQQVTLRCSPKSGHDTVSWYQQALGQGPQFIFQYYEEEERQRGNFPDRFSGHQFPNYSSELNVNALLLGDSALYLCASSSWYQAGAESLFGPGTRLTVT.

This clone was picked up a small number of times. The chain is built from TRBV28 and TRBJ2-5; no firm D call. CDR3 length: 15 amino acids. V lost 3 bases, J lost 0 bases, and 11 bases lay in between. Per germline, CDR1 MDHEN and CDR2 SYDVKM. The CDR3 loop is CASSFGGQDQETQYF. The CDR3 region has the DNA TGTGCCAGCAGTTTCGGTGGCCAGGACCAAGAGACCCAGTACTTC.

The chain joins TRBV19 to TRBJ1-2; the match to TRBD1 covers 9 bases. The CDR3 has 14 amino acids. Germline trimming cut 7 bases from V and 5 bases from J; bases unmatched to any gene: 8. In germline, CDR1 is LNHDA, CDR2 SQIVND (reference sequence). DNA for the CDR3: TGTGCCAGTATTACGCCGGGACAGGGATATGGCTACACCTTC. As protein: CASITPGQGYGYTF.

The chain links TRBV7-9 to TRBJ1-4; D is unclear. Germline lookup yields CDR1 SEHNR and CDR2 FQNEAQ (reference sequence). The CDR3 totals 17 residues. Between the trimmed V and J ends, which lost 2 bases and 0 bases, there was a span of 13 bases. DNA of the CDR3: TGTGCCAGCAGCTTACTTTACGGGGTTTCAACTAATGAAAAACTGTTTTTT. Protein sequence: CASSLLYGVSTNEKLFF.

The chain couples TRBV19 to TRBJ2-5; TRBD1 aligns across 10 bases. CDR1 and CDR2 (germline): LNHDA, SQIVND (reference sequence). The CDR3 has 16 amino acids. V was clipped by 0 bases and J by 1 base; unmatched bases: 2. The CDR3 here is CASSIDRTGGQETQYF. The CDR3 region has the DNA TGTGCCAGTAGTATAGATCGGACAGGGGGCCAAGAGACCCAGTACTTC.

The rearrangement joins TRBV12-5 to TRBJ1-6; 9 bases are shared with TRBD1. The CDR3 has 14 amino acids. Germline-derived CDR1 and CDR2 are LGHNT and FRNRAP. V was pared by 7 bases and J by 7 bases, with 5 bases of the junction left unmatched. CDR3 nucleotide sequence: TGTGCTAGTGCCCTGGACAGGGGAAATTCACCCCTCCACTTT. This translates into CASALDRGNSPLHF.

DNA of the CDR3: TGTGCCAGCAGCTTCAAAGGGGGCGCCTACTATGGCTACACCTTC. Residues: CASSFKGGAYYGYTF. The chain couples TRBV5-4 to TRBJ1-2, with 7 bases aligning to TRBD1. J gave up 3 bases and V 2 bases, and 7 bases lay outside the gene matches. This CDR3 comprises 15 residues. CDR1 and CDR2 (germline): SGHNT, YYREEE (reference sequence).

In this sample, this clone turned up a few times. The chain has TRBV5-6 and TRBJ1-3; D remains ambiguous. Germline lookup yields CDR1 SGHDT and CDR2 YYEEEE. V was pared by 4 bases and J by 2 bases, with 13 bases between. The CDR3 is made up of 15 amino acids. DNA of the CDR3: TGTGCCAGCAGCCTCCGGAGATGGGCTGGAAACACCATATATTTT. Translating it yields CASSLRRWAGNTIYF.

This clone was found once. V usage is TRBV27 and J usage is TRBJ2-7; 12 bases fit TRBD2. Germline loops: CDR1 MNHEY, CDR2 SMNVEV (reference sequence). Trimming at V came to 6 bases and at J to 0 bases, leaving 3 bases not matched to a gene. This CDR3 comprises 15 residues. This CDR3 is CASSGLAGNSYEQYF. In DNA form, the CDR3 reads TGTGCCAGCAGCGGACTAGCGGGAAACTCCTACGAGCAGTACTTC.

The chain couples TRBV7-2 to TRBJ2-1; 7 bases align to TRBD2. The CDR3 loop spans 13 amino acids. Looked up from germline, CDR1 is SGHTA and CDR2 is FQGNSA. V trimming: 3 bases; J trimming: 10 bases; junction bases outside the gene matches: 6. CDR3 region: CASSLNREAEQFF. The DNA for the CDR3 is TGTGCCAGCAGCTTGAACCGGGAGGCGGAGCAGTTCTTC. Complete variable domain (other parts from reference TRBV7-2 and TRBJ2-1): GAGVSQSPSNKVTEKGKDVELRCDPISGHTALYWYRQSLGQGLEFLIYFQGNSAPDKSGLPSDRFSAERTGGSVSTLTIQRTQQEDSAVYLCASSLNREAEQFFGPGTRLTVL.

The V and J genes are TRBV5-4 and TRBJ2-3; 7 nucleotides line up with TRBD1. The trim removed 5 bases at V and 8 bases at J, leaving 8 bases unmatched. CDR3 size: 13 residues. Germline values: CDR1 SGHNT, CDR2 YYREEE (reference sequence). The CDR3 bases are TGTGCCAGCAGACGGGACAGTCCGGGTACGCAGTATTTT. Its protein product is CASRRDSPGTQYF.

The genes are TRBV7-6 and TRBJ2-3, with D possibly being TRBD2 (7 bases). Germline CDR1 and CDR2: SGHVS and FNYEAQ. V was cut by 0 bases and J by 2 bases, with 15 bases left in between. This CDR3 comprises 17 residues. CDR3 coding DNA: TGTGCCAGCAGCTTAGCGTCTGCGGGGGCGTACACAGATACGCAGTATTTT. This translates into CASSLASAGAYTDTQYF.

The gene calls are TRBV1 and TRBJ2-3; TRBD2 is the table's D call and was not checked against the DNA. TRBV1 has pseudogene status. CDR3 size: 16 residues. The CDR3: CTSSQDPVGGPDTQYF. The CDR3 DNA is TGCACCAGCAGCCAAGATCCTGTGGGAGGGCCAGATACGCAGTATTTT.

For the CDR3, the DNA is TGTGCCAGCAGTTCTCTTTGGCCAGGGGGGTACAATGAGCAGTTCTTC. Translated, it gives CASSSLWPGGYNEQFF. V and J are TRBV6-5 and TRBJ2-1; D possibly corresponds to TRBD1 (7 bases). Germline loops: CDR1 MNHEY, CDR2 SVGAGI. V lost 4 bases, J lost 4 bases, and 17 bases lay in between. The CDR3 has 16 amino acids.

The chain has TRBV15 and TRBJ1-2; D is ambiguous. CDR3 size: 15 residues. The V end lost 0 bases, the J end lost 2 bases, and 10 bases lay between the germline ends. CDR1 is LNHNV, CDR2 YYDKDF, per germline (reference sequence). DNA of the CDR3: TGTGCCACCAGCAGAGAAGTAATACAGAACTATGGCTACACCTTC. Translated: CATSREVIQNYGYTF.

This clone came up once. The rearrangement links TRBV9 to TRBJ2-3, with TRBD2 matching 15 bases. The CDR3 consists of 17 residues. Trimming at V came to 0 bases and at J to 4 bases, leaving 3 bases not matched to a gene. Germline CDR1 and CDR2: SGDLS and YYNGEE. CDR3 DNA: TGTGCCAGCAGCGTAGGGACTAGCGGGAGGGCCGCAGATACGCAGTATTTT. Encoded protein: CASSVGTSGRAADTQYF.

V is TRBV6-5 and J is TRBJ1-1; 7 bases match TRBD1. This CDR3 contains 14 residues. The trim removed 4 bases at V and 1 base at J, leaving 3 bases unmatched. CDR1 MNHEY and CDR2 SVGAGI come from the germline V gene. The CDR3 reads CASSFRGSNTEAFF. DNA of the CDR3: TGTGCCAGCAGTTTCAGGGGGTCGAACACTGAAGCTTTCTTT.

Only one count was recorded for this clone. The chain combines TRBV21-1 with TRBJ1-5; the D segment call TRBD1 is taken from the table without a DNA check. TRBV21-1 is recorded as a pseudogene. This CDR3 region has 16 residues. The DNA for the CDR3 is TGTGCCAGCATCAATATACAGGGGTTGAGCAATCAGCCCCAGCATTTT. Translating it yields CASINIQGLSNQPQHF.

This rearrangement joins TRBV4-1 to TRBJ2-1, with D unresolved. The germline V gene encodes CDR1 MGHRA and CDR2 YSYEKL. V was cut by 0 bases and J by 10 bases, with 19 bases left in between. This CDR3 is built from 16 residues. The CDR3, as DNA: TGCGCCAGCAGCCAAGATCTTCAAAGGAATAGCCCAGAGCAGTTCTTC. Its protein is CASSQDLQRNSPEQFF.

The CDR3 sequence: CASSPGGPTDTQYF. CDR3 coding DNA: TGCGCCAGCAGCCCCGGTGGTCCCACAGATACGCAGTATTTT. The V call is TRBV5-1, the J call TRBJ2-3; D unclear. The CDR3 extends over 14 amino acids. The V gene's germline CDR1 is SGHRS and CDR2 YFSETQ. Deletions cut 4 bases from V and 2 bases from J, with 11 bases between.

The rearrangement links TRBV5-8 to TRBJ2-3; no clear D gene. V was shortened by 2 bases and J by 2 bases, with 6 bases between the two germline ends. Germline CDR1 reads SGHTS; CDR2 reads YDEGEE. This CDR3 has 13 amino acids. CDR3 DNA sequence: TGTGCCAGCAGCTTTTTATTCACAGATACGCAGTATTTT. Protein: CASSFLFTDTQYF.

This clone has more than one count but fewer than ten. The chain has TRBV7-8 and TRBJ1-2; D gene ambiguous. Germline V gene lookup returns CDR1 SGHVS and CDR2 FQNEAQ. The CDR3 runs to 16 residues. V shed 8 bases and J shed 2 bases, with 21 bases lying between them. CDR3 DNA sequence: TGTGCCAGCTGCCCCGAGGGCGGTTTAACAAACTATGGCTACACCTTC. Amino acids: CASCPEGGLTNYGYTF.

This rearrangement joins TRBV30 to TRBJ2-3; perhaps TRBD2 as D (6 bases). CDR1 is GTSNPN and CDR2 is SVGIG in the germline V gene (reference sequence). CDR3 length equals 14 residues. V lost 4 bases to trimming and J lost 2 bases, with 13 bases between them. The CDR3 nucleotides read TGTGCCTGGAAAGGGGCGGGGCACACAGATACGCAGTATTTT. Translating it yields CAWKGAGHTDTQYF.

Of note for this clone: This specimen includes other DNA sequences encoding the same CDR3. The chain couples TRBV15 to TRBJ2-3; D is unclear. The CDR3 loop spans 12 amino acids. V was shortened by 5 bases and J by 0 bases, with 3 bases between the two germline ends. CDR1 LNHNV and CDR2 YYDKDF come from the germline V gene (reference sequence). The CDR3 reads CATSLSTDTQYF. In DNA form, the CDR3 reads TGTGCCACCAGCCTTAGCACAGATACGCAGTATTTT.

The V gene is TRBV19, the J gene TRBJ2-7; TRBD2 might be the D (6 bases). V was shortened by 3 bases and J by 2 bases, with 14 bases between the two germline ends. CDR1 is LNHDA and CDR2 is SQIVND in the germline V gene (reference sequence). The CDR3 has 15 residues. Here the CDR3 reads CASSMLLGLPYEQYF. The CDR3 DNA follows: TGTGCCAGTAGTATGCTCCTCGGACTACCCTACGAGCAGTACTTC.

This clone was found once. The CDR3 nucleotides read TGTGCCAGCAGGAGACAGGGGGAGGAGACCCAGTACTTC. Protein sequence: CASRRQGEETQYF. This chain joins TRBV28 and TRBJ2-5; TRBD1 aligns across 9 bases. The J segment lost 5 bases and the V segment lost 6 bases, leaving 4 bases of the junction unmatched. The CDR3 extends over 13 amino acids. Per the germline V gene, CDR1 is MDHEN and CDR2 is SYDVKM.